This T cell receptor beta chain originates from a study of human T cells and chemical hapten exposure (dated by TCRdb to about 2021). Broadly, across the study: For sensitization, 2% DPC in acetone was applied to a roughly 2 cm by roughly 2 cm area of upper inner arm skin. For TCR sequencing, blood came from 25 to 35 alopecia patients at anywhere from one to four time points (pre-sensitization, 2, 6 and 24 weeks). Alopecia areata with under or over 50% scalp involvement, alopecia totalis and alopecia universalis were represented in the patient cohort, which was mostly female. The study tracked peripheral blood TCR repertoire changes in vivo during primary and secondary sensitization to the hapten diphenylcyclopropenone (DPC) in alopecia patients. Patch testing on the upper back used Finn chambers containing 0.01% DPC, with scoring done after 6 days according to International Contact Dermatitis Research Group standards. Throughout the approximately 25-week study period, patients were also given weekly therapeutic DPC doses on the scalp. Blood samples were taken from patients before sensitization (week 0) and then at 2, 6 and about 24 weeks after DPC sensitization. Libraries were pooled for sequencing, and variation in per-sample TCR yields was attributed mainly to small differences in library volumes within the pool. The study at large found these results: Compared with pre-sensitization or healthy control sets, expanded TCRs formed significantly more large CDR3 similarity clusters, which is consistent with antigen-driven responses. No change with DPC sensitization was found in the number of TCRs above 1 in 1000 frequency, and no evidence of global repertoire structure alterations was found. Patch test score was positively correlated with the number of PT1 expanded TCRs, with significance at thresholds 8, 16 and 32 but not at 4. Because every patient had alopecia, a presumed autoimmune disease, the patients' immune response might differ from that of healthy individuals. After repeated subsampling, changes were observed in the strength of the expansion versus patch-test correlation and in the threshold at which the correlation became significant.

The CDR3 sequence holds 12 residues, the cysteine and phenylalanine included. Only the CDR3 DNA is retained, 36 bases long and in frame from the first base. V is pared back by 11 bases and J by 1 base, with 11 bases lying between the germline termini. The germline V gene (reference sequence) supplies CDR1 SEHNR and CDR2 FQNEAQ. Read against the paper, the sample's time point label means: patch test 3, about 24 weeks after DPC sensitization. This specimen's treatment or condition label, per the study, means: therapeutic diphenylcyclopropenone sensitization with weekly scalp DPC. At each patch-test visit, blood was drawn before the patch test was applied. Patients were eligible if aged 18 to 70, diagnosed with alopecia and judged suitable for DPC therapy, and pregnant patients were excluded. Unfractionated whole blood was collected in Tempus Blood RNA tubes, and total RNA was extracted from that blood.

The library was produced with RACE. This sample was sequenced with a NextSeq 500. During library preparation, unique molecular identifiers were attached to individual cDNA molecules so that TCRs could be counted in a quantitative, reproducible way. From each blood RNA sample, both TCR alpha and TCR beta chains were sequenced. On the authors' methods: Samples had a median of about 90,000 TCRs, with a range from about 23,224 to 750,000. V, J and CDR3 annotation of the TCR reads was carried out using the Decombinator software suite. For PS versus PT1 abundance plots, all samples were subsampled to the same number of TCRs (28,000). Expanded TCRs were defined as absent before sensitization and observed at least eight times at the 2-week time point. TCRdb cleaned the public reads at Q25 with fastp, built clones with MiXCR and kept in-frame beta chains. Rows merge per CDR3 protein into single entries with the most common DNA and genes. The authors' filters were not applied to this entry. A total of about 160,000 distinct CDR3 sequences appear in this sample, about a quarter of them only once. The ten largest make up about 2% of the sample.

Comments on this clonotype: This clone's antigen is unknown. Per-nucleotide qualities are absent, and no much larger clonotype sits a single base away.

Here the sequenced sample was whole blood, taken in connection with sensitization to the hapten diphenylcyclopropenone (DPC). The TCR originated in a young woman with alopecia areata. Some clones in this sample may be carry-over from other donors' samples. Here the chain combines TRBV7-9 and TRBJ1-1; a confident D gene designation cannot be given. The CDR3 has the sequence CAYGLTNTEAFF. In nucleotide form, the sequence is TGTGCCTACGGGTTAACGAACACTGAAGCTTTCTTT.